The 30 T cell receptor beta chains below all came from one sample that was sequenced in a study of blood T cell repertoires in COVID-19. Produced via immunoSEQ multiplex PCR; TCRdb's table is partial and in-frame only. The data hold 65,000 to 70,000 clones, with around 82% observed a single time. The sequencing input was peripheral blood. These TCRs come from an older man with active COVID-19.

The CDR3 region is CASSLPGLAGVGFF. The CDR3 nucleotides are TGTGCCAGCTCACTACCGGGACTAGCGGGAGTGGGGTTCTTC. The chain joins TRBV18 to TRBJ2-1; 14 bases align to TRBD2. V gave up 4 bases and J gave up 15 bases; unmatched junction bases: 8. This CDR3 region has 14 residues. The germline V gene encodes CDR1 KGHSH and CDR2 LQKENI.

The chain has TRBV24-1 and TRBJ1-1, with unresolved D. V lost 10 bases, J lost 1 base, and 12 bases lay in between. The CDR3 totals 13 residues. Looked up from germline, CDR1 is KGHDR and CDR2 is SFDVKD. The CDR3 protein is CATRTRANTEAFF. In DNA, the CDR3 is TGTGCCACACGGACGAGGGCGAACACTGAAGCTTTCTTT.

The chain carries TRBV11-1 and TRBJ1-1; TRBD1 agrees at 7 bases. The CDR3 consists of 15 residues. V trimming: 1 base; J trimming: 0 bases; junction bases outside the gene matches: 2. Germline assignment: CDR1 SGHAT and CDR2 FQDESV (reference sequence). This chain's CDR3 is CASSLEGAMNTEAFF. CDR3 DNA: TGTGCCAGCAGCTTAGAGGGGGCTATGAACACTGAAGCTTTCTTT.

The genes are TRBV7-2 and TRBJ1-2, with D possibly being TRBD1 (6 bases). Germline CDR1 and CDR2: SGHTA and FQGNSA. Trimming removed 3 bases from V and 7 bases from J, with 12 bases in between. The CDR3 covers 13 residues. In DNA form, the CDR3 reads TGTGCCAGCAGCTTGAAGGGGGGGTCTGGCTACACCTTC. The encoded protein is CASSLKGGSGYTF. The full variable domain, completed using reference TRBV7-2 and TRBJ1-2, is GAGVSQSPSNKVTEKGKDVELRCDPISGHTALYWYRQSLGQGLEFLIYFQGNSAPDKSGLPSDRFSAERTGGSVSTLTIQRTQQEDSAVYLCASSLKGGSGYTFGSGTRLTVV.

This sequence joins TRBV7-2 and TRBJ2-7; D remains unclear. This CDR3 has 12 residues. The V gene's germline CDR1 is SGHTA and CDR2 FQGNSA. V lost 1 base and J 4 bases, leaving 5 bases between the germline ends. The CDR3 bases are TGTGCCAGCAGCTTAGTCACATACGAGCAGTACTTC. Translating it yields CASSLVTYEQYF.

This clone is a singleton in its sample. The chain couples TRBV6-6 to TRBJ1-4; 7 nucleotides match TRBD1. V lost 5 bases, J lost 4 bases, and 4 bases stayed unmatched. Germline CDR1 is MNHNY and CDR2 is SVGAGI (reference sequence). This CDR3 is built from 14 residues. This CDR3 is CASSLGDSNEKLFF. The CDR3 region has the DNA TGTGCCAGCAGTCTGGGGGACAGTAATGAAAAACTGTTTTTT.

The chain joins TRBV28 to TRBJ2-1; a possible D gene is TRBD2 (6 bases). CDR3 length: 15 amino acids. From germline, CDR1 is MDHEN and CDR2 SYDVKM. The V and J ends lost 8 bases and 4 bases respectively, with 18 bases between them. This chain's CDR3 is CASGPSSGFYNEQFF. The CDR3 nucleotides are TGTGCCAGCGGCCCTTCGAGCGGGTTTTACAATGAGCAGTTCTTC.

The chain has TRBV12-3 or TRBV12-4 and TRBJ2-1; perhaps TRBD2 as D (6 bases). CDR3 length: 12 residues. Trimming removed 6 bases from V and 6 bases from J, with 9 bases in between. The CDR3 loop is CASRGTSNEQFF. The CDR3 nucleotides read TGTGCCAGCAGGGGGACTTCCAATGAGCAGTTCTTC.

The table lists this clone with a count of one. DNA of the CDR3: TGTGCCAGCAGACCACTGAGCTCCTATAATTCACCCCTCCACTTT. This encodes CASRPLSSYNSPLHF. The genes are TRBV28 and TRBJ1-6, with D uncertain. Germline CDR1 reads MDHEN; CDR2 reads SYDVKM. This CDR3 is 15 amino acids long. Trimming removed 6 bases from V and 0 bases from J, with 9 bases in between.

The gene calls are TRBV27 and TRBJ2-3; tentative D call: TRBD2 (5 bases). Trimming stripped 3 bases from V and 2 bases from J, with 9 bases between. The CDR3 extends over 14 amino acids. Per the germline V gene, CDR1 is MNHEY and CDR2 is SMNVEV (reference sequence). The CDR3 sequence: CASSLWRNTDTQYF. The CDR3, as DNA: TGTGCCAGCAGTTTGTGGAGGAACACAGATACGCAGTATTTT.

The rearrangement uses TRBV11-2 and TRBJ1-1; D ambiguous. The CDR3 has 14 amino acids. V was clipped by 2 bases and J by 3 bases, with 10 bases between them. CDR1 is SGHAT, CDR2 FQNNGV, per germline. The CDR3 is CASSLRTGYTEAFF. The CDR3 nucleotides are TGTGCCAGCAGCTTAAGAACGGGGTACACTGAAGCTTTCTTT.

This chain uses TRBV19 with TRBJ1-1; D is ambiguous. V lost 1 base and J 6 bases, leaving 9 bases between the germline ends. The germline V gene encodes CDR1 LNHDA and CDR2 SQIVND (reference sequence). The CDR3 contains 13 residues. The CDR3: CASSIVTSAEAFF. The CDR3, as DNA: TGTGCCAGTAGTATAGTAACAAGCGCTGAAGCTTTCTTT.

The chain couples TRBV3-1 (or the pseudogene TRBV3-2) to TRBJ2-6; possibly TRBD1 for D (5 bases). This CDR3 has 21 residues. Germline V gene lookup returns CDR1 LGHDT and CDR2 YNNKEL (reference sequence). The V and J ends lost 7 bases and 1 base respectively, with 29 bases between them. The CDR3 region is CASKTFRPIGHGRSGANVLTF. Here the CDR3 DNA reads TGTGCCAGCAAAACCTTCCGGCCAATCGGACACGGACGGTCTGGGGCCAACGTCCTGACTTTC.

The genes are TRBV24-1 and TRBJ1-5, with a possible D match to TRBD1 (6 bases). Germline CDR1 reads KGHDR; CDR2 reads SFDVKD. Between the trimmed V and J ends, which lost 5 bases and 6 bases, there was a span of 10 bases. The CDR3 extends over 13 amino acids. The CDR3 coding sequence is TGTGCCACCAGTGCAGGGGAAGGTCAGCCCCAGCATTTT. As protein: CATSAGEGQPQHF.

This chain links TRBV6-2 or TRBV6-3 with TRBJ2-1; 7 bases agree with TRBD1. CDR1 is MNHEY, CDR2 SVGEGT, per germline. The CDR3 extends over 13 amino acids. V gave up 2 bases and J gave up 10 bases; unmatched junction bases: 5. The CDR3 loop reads CASSYRDSKEQFF. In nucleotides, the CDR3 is TGTGCCAGCAGTTACCGGGACAGCAAAGAGCAGTTCTTC.

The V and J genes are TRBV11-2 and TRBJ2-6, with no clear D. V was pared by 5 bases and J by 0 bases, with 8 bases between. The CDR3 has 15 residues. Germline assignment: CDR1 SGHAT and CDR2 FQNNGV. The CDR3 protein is CASSRASSGANVLTF. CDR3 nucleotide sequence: TGTGCCAGCAGCCGCGCAAGCTCTGGGGCCAACGTCCTGACTTTC.

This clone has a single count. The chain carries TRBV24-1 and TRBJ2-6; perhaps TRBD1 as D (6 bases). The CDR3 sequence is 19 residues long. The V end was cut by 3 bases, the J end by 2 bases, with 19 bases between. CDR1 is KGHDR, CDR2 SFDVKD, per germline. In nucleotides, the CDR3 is TGTGCCACCAGTGATCCCCGGGTAGGGGGTCTGGCTGGGGCCAACGTCCTGACTTTC. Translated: CATSDPRVGGLAGANVLTF.

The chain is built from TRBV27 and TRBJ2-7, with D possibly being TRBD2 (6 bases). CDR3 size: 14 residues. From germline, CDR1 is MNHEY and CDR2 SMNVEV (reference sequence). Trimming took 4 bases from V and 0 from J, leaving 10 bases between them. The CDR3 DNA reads TGTGCCAGCAGTTGGGGGGATAGCTCCTACGAGCAGTACTTC. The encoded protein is CASSWGDSSYEQYF.

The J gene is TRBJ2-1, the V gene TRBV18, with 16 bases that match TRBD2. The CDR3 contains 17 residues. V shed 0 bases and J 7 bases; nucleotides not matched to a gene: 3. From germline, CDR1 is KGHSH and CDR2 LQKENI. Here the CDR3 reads CASSPPGLAGGLNEQFF. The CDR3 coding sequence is TGTGCCAGCTCACCACCGGGACTAGCGGGGGGGTTGAATGAGCAGTTCTTC.

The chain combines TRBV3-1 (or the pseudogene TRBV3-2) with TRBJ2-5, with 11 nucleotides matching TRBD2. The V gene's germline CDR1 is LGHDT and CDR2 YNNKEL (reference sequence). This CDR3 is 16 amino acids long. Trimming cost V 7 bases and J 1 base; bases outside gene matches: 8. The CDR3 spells CASKIRLAGTQETQYF. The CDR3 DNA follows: TGTGCCAGCAAGATACGACTAGCGGGGACCCAAGAGACCCAGTACTTC.

The CDR3 region is CASSTTSGGHNEQFF. CDR3 bases: TGTGCCAGTAGTACAACTAGCGGGGGTCACAATGAGCAGTTCTTC. J is TRBJ2-1 and V is TRBV19; the match to TRBD2 covers 11 bases. The V gene end was trimmed by 4 bases and the J gene end by 5 bases; junction bases not matched to a gene: 4. In germline, CDR1 is LNHDA, CDR2 SQIVND (reference sequence). The CDR3 is 15 amino acids.

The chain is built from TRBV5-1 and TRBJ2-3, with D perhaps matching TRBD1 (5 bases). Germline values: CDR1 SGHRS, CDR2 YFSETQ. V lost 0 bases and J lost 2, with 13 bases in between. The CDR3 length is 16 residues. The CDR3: CASSLALFGATDTQYF. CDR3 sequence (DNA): TGCGCCAGCAGCTTGGCCTTGTTTGGGGCCACAGATACGCAGTATTTT. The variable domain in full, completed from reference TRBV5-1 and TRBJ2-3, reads KAGVTQTPRYLIKTRGQQVTLSCSPISGHRSVSWYQQTPGQGLQFLFEYFSETQRNKGNFPGRFSGRQFSNSRSEMNVSTLELGDSALYLCASSLALFGATDTQYFGPGTRLTVL.

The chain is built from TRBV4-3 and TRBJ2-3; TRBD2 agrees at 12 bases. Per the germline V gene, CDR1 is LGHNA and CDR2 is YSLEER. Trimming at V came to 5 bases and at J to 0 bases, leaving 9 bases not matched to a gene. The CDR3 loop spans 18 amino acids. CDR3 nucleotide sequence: TGCGCCAGCAGCTTGACTAGCGGGAGTGGGTCTAGCACAGATACGCAGTATTTT. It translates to CASSLTSGSGSSTDTQYF.

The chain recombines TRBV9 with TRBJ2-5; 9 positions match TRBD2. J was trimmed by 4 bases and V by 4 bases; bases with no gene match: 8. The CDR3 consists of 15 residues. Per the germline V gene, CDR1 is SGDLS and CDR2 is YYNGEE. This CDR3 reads CASSTAGGPIETQYF. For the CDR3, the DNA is TGTGCCAGCAGCACCGCGGGGGGGCCGATAGAGACCCAGTACTTC.

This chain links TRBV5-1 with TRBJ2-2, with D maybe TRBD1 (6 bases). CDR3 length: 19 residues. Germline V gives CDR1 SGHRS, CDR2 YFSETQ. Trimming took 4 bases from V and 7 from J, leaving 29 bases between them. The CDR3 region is CASSPQNRVDVRGIGELFF. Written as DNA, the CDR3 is TGCGCCAGCAGCCCCCAGAACAGGGTTGATGTTCGGGGTATCGGGGAGCTGTTTTTT.

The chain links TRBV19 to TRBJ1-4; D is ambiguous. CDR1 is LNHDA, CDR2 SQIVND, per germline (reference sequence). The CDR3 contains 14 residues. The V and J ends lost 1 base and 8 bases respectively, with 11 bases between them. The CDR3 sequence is CASSIGSGVEKLFF. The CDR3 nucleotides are TGTGCCAGTAGTATAGGCAGTGGAGTAGAAAAACTGTTTTTT.

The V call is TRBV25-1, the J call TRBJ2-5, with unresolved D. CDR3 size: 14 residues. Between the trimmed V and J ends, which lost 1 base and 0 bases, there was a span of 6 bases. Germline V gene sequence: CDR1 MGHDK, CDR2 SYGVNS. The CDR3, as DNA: TGTGCCAGCAGTGAATCGAGGTACCAAGAGACCCAGTACTTC. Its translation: CASSESRYQETQYF.

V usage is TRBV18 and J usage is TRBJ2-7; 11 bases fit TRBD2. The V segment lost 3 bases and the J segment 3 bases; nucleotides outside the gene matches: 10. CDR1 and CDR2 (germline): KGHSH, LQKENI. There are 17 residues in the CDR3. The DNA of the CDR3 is TGTGCCAGCTCACCGCGTACCGGGACTAGCGGTCTCTACGAGCAGTACTTC. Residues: CASSPRTGTSGLYEQYF. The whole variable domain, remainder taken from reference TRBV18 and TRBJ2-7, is NAGVMQNPRHLVRRRGQEARLRCSPMKGHSHVYWYRQLPEEGLKFMVYLQKENIIDESGMPKERFSAEFPKEGPSILRIQQVVRGDSAAYFCASSPRTGTSGLYEQYFGPGTRLTVT.

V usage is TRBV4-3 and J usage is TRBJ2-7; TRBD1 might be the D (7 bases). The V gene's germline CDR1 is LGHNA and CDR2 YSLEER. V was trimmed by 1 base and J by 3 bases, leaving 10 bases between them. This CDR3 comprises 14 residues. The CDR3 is CASSQVQGGYEQYF. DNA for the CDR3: TGCGCCAGCAGCCAAGTGCAGGGGGGCTACGAGCAGTACTTC.

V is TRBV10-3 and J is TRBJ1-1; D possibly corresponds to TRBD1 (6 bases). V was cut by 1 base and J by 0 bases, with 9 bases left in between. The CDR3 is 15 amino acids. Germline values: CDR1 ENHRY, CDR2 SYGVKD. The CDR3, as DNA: TGTGCCATCAGTGAGTTAGACAGGATGAACACTGAAGCTTTCTTT. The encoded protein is CAISELDRMNTEAFF.